Here is one T cell receptor (beta chain) with its context. TCR beta was sequenced from blood CD8+ and CD4+ T cells. Definite or probable Susac syndrome was diagnosed using recently defined diagnostic criteria. The record originates from a study of CD8 T cells in Susac syndrome. Across the whole study: Patients with Susac syndrome were therapy-naive, treated with corticosteroids, or treated with intravenous immunoglobulin alone when blood was collected.

With 4 bases clipped from V and 4 bases from J, the junction kept 5 bases outside the gene matches. This CDR3 has 14 amino acids. Germline assignment: CDR1 LGHDT and CDR2 YNNKEL (reference sequence). RNA in amounts of roughly 0.45 to 1 ug was reverse transcribed with random hexamers. TCR beta CDR3 was amplified by immunoSEQ multiplex PCR. This amplification extended across 54 Vbeta and 13 Jbeta segments. TCRdb ran MiXCR on the immunoSEQ multiplex PCR reads and lists one entry per CDR3 protein. The sample shows about 100,000 distinct CDR3 sequences, roughly 96% of them seen only once. Sequencing input: CD8+ T cells from PBMCs. V is TRBV3-1 and J is TRBJ2-3; 7 bases fit TRBD1. This receptor was identified in a human donor with Susac syndrome. CDR3 bases: TGTGCCAGCAGCCGACAGGGAAGTTCAGATACGCAGTATTTT. It yields the protein CASSRQGSSDTQYF.